This T cell receptor beta chain was recorded in a study of neoadjuvant nivolumab and ipilimumab in lung cancer. Study in general: Patients got nivolumab 3 mg/kg on days 1, 15 and 29; combination added ipilimumab 1 mg/kg day 1.

Per the germline V gene, CDR1 is LNHNV and CDR2 is YYDKDF (reference sequence). The CDR3 sequence is 14 residues long. V lost 7 bases to trimming and J lost 7 bases, with 19 bases between them. Notes on the study in general: Resected-tumor TCR richness correlated positively with pretherapy blood richness. Only two of four nivolumab-treated tumors gained richness and clonality by surgery. TCR clonality did not significantly correlate with pathologic tumor regression.

Using immunoSEQ multiplex PCR, the repertoire was profiled, and TCRdb retains in-frame clones only, with some absent. The data hold 15,000 to 20,000 clones, with 79% observed a single time. Comments on this clone: Antigen specificity is unknown.

Specimen: tumor tissue, collected after neoadjuvant nivolumab, alone or with ipilimumab, at or shortly before surgery. This receptor was taken from an adult with non-small cell lung cancer. This sequence joins TRBV15 and TRBJ1-2; D uncertain. This CDR3 reads CATTKDWGEGGYTF. The CDR3 nucleotides read TGTGCCACCACTAAGGATTGGGGAGAAGGTGGCTACACCTTC.